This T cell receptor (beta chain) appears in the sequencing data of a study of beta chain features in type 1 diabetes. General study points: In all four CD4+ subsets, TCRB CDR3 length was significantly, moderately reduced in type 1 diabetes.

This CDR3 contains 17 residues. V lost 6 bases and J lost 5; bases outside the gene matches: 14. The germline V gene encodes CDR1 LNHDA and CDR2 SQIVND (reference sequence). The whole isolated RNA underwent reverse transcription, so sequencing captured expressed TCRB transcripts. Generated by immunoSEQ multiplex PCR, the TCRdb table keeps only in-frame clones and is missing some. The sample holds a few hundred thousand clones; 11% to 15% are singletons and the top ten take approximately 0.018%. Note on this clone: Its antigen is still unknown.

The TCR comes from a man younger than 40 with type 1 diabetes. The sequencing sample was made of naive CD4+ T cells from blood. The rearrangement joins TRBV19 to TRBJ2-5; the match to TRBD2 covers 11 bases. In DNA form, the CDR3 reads TGTGCCAGTAGCAAGGGGCTAGCGGGGGGCTTTTGGGAGACCCAGTACTTC. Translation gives CASSKGLAGGFWETQYF. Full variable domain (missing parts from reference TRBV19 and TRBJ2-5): DGGITQSPKYLFRKEGQNVTLSCEQNLNHDAMYWYRQDPGQGLRLIYYSQIVNDFQKGDIAEGYSVSREKKESFPLTVTSAQKNPTAFYLCASSKGLAGGFWETQYFGPGTRLLVL.